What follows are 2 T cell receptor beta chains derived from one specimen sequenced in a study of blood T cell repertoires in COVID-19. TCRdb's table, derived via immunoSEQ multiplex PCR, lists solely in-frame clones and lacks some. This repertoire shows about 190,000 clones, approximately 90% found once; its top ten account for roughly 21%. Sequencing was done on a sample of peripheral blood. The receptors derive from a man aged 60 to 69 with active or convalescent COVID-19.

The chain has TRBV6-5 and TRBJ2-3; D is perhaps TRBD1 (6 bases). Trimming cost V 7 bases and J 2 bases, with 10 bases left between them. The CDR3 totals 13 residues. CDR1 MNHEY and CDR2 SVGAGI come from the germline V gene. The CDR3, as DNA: TGTGCCAGCACTACAGGGTACACAGATACGCAGTATTTT. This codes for CASTTGYTDTQYF.

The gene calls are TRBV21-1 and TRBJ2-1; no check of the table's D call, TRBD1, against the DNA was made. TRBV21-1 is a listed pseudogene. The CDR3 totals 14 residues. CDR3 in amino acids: CASSPRDMNNEQFF. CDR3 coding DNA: TGTGCCAGCAGCCCCCGGGACATGAACAATGAGCAGTTCTTC.